This T cell receptor beta chain was retrieved from a study of blood T cells in healthy people across ages. Study-level points and caveats: Among T cells, TCR beta diversity per million cells dropped roughly linearly as age rose.

It was with a sample-barcoded 5' primer and a J-beta primer mix that a second PCR of about 6 to 11 cycles was run. Every cDNA molecule carried a tag from a template-switch adaptor bearing 12 random nucleotides. MiXCR, applied by TCRdb to the 5' RACE reads, yields one record per CDR3 protein. The repertoire holds about 570,000 distinct CDR3 sequences, approximately 27% seen once, with about a fifth in the top ten. The V and J ends lost 3 bases and 2 bases respectively, with 12 bases between them. The germline V gene encodes CDR1 KGHDR and CDR2 SFDVKD. This CDR3 is built from 15 residues. This clonotype has more than one count but fewer than ten. As yet, its antigen is unknown. Isolation recovered at least 7 million PBMCs from every sample. Total RNA, at least 6 micrograms per sample, came from PBMCs.

The sample consisted of blood. The genes are TRBV24-1 and TRBJ1-2, with D perhaps TRBD1 (5 bases). The sequence was obtained from a woman between 65 and 79 years old in good health. The CDR3 DNA is TGTGCCACCAGTGATCCGTGGGAGGGGAACTATGGCTACACCTTC. Protein: CATSDPWEGNYGYTF.